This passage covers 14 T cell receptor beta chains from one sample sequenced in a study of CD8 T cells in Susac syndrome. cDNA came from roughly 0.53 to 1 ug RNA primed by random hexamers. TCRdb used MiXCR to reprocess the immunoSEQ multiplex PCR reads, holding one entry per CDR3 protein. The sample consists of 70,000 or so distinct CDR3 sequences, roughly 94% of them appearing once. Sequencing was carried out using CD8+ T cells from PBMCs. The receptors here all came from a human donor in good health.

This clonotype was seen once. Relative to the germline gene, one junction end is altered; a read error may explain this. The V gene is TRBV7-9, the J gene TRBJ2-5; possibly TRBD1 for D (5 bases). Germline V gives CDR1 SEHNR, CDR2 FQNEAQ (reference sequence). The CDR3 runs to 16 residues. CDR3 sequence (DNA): TGTGCCAGCAGCTTAGGCCTTGGGGCAGGACAAGAGGCCCAGTACTTC. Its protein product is CASSLGLGAGQEAQYF.

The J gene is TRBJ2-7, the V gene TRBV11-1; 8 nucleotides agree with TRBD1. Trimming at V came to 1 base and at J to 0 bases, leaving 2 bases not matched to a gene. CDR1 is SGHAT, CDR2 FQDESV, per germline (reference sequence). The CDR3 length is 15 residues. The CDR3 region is CASSLEGQGSYEQYF. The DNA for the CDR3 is TGTGCCAGCAGCTTAGAAGGACAGGGCTCCTACGAGCAGTACTTC.

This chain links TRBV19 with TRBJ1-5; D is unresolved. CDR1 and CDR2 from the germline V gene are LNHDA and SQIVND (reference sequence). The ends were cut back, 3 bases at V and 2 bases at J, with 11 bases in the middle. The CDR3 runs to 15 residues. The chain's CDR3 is CASSIEGGGNQPQHF. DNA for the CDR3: TGTGCCAGTAGTATCGAGGGTGGTGGCAATCAGCCCCAGCATTTT.

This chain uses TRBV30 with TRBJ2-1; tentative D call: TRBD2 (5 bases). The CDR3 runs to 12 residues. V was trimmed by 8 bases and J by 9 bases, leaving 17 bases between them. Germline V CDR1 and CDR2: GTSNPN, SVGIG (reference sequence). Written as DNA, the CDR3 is TGTGCCAGCGGCGAGGCCCCCAGTGAGCAGTTCTTC. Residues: CASGEAPSEQFF. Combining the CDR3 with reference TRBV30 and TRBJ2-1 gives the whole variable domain SQTIHQWPATLVQPVGSPLSLECTVEGTSNPNLYWYRQAAGRGLQLLFYSVGIGQISSEVPQNLSASRPQDRQFILSSKKLLLSDSGFYLCASGEAPSEQFFGPGTRLTVL.

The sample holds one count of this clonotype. CDR3 bases: TGTGCCTGGGGCACGGTAGTAGACACTGAAGCTTTCTTT. Its protein is CAWGTVVDTEAFF. The genes are TRBV30 and TRBJ1-1; D remains unclear. The CDR3 has 13 amino acids. CDR1 is GTSNPN, CDR2 SVGIG, per germline (reference sequence). V was shortened by 5 bases and J by 3 bases, with 13 bases between the two germline ends.

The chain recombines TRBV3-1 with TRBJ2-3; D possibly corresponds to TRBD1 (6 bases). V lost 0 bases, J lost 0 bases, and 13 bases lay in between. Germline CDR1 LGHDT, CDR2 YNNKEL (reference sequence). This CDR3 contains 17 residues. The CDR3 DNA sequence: TGTGCCAGCAGCCAAGATGGGGGCAGTTTAAGCACAGATACGCAGTATTTT. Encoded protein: CASSQDGGSLSTDTQYF.

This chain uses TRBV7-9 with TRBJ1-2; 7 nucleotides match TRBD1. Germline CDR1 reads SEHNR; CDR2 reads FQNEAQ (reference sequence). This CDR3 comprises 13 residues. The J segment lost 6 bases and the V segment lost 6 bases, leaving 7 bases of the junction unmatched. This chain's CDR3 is CASSYDRAHGYTF. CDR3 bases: TGTGCCAGCAGTTACGACAGGGCGCATGGCTACACCTTC.

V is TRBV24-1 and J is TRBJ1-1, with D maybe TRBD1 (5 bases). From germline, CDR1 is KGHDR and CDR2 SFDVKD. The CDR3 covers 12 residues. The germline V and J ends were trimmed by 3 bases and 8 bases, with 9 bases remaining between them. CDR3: CATSDPGREAFF. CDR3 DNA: TGTGCCACCAGTGATCCAGGGCGCGAAGCTTTCTTT.

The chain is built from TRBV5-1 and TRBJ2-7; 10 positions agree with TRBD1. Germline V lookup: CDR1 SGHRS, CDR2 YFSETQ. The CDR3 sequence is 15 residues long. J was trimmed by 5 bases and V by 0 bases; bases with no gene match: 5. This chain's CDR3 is CASSLGGQGVDEQYF. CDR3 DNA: TGCGCCAGCAGCTTGGGTGGACAGGGGGTCGACGAGCAGTACTTC. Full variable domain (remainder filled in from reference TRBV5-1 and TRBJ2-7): KAGVTQTPRYLIKTRGQQVTLSCSPISGHRSVSWYQQTPGQGLQFLFEYFSETQRNKGNFPGRFSGRQFSNSRSEMNVSTLELGDSALYLCASSLGGQGVDEQYFGPGTRLTVT.

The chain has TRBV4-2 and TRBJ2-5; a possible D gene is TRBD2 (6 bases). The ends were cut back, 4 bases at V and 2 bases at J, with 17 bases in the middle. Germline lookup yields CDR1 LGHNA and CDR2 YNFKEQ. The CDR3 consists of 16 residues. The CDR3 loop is CASSLTSPPVQETQYF. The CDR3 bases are TGTGCCAGCAGCCTAACTAGCCCACCCGTGCAAGAGACCCAGTACTTC.

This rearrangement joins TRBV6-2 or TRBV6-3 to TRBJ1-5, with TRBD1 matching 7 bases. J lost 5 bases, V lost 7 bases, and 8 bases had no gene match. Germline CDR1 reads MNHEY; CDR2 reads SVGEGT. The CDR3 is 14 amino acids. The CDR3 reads CASKTGSRDQPQHF. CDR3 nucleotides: TGTGCCAGCAAGACAGGGAGTAGGGATCAGCCCCAGCATTTT.

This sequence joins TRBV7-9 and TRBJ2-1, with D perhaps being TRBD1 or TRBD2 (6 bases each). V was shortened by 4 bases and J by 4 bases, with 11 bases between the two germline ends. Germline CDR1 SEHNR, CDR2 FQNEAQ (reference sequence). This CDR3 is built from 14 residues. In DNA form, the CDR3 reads TGTGCCAGCAGCTCGGGGGCTACGTACAATGAGCAGTTCTTC. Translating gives CASSSGATYNEQFF.

CDR3 bases: TGTGCCAGCAGTTCAGGGAGTACTCAGTACTTC. This encodes CASSSGSTQYF. This chain links TRBV27 with TRBJ2-4, with D perhaps being TRBD1 or TRBD2 (5 bases each). The germline CDR1 and CDR2 sequences are MNHEY and SMNVEV (reference sequence). This CDR3 has 11 residues. Trimming removed 4 bases at V and 12 bases at J, with 10 bases between.

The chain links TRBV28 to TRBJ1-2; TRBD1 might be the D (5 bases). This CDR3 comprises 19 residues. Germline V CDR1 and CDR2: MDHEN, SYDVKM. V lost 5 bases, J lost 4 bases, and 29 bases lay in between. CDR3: CASSPIGTSLKLGSYGYTF. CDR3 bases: TGTGCCAGCAGTCCGATTGGGACCTCTTTAAAACTTGGCTCCTATGGCTACACCTTC.